This TCR beta chain was identified during a study of OX40 agonist ivuxolimab in advanced cancers. In the study overall: Patients took ivuxolimab, an agonistic anti-OX40 (CD134) antibody. The study enrolled dose-escalation patients with hepatocellular carcinoma, melanoma, renal cell or head and neck cancer. Averaging about 60 years in age, with a range of about 23 to 79, the cohort was about 83% male.

Regarding the study as a whole: Mean expanded clone counts were higher in CD8+ than CD4+ T cells.

Regarding this clone: Its cognate antigen is unknown.

V lost 5 bases, J lost 5 bases, and 16 bases lay in between. CDR3 size: 15 residues. Germline V gene lookup returns CDR1 MNHEY and CDR2 SMNVEV (reference sequence). TCRdb's copy holds only in-frame clones and misses some; the assay was immunoSEQ multiplex PCR. The table includes about 66,000 clones, more than 60% detected once. This TCR came from an adult with an advanced solid tumor such as melanoma, head and neck, liver or kidney cancer. Sample: CD4+ or CD8+ T cells sorted from blood, taken in a trial of the OX40 agonist ivuxolimab. This rearrangement joins TRBV27 to TRBJ1-5; D is ambiguous. The CDR3 nucleotides are TGTGCCAGCAGTAAACCCCCCCTCCCCTATCAGCCCCAGCATTTT. Translation: CASSKPPLPYQPQHF.